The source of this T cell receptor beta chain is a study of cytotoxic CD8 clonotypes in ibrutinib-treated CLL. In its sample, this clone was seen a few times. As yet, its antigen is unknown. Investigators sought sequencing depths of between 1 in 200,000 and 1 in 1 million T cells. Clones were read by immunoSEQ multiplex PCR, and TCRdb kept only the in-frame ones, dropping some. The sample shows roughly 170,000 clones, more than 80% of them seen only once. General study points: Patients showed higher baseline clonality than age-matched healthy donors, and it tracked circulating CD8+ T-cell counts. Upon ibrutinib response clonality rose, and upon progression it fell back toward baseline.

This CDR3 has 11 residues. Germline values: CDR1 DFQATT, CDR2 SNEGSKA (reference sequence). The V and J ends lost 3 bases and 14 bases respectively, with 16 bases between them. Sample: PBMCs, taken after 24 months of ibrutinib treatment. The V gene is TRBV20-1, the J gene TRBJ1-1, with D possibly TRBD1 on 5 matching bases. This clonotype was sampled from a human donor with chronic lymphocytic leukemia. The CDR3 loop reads CSARRGYTSFF. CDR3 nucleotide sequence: TGCAGTGCTAGGAGGGGCTATACTTCCTTCTTT.